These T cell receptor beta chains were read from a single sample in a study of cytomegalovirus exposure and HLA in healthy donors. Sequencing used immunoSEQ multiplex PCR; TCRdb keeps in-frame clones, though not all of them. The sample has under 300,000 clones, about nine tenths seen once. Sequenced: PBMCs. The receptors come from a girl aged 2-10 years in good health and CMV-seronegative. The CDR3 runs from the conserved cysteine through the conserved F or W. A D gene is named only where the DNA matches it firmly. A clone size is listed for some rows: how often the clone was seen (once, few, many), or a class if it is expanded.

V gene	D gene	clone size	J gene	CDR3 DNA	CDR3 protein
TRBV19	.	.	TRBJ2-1	TGTGCCAGTAGTATGGGACTCCCGCAGTTCTTC	CASSMGLPQFF
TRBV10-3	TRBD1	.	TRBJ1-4	TGTGCCATCAGCCCGGGACAGGGGGCGGAAAAACTGTTTTTT	CAISPGQGAEKLFF
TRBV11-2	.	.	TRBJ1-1	TGTGCCAGCAGCGGGACACCTCCCGGTCGCGACACTGAAGCTTTCTTT	CASSGTPPGRDTEAFF
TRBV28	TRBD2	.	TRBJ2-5	TGTGCCAGCAGTTTCCCCTTAGATCTAGCGGGGGGCCTTAAATACTTGTACCAAGAGACCCAGTACTTC	CASSFPLDLAGGLKYLYQETQYF
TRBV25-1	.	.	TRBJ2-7	TGTGCCAGCAGTGACAGGCCTGGCTACGAGCAGTACTTC	CASSDRPGYEQYF
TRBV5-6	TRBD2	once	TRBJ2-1	TGTGCCAGCAGCTGGGGACTAGCGGAGGAGTTCTTC	CASSWGLAEEFF
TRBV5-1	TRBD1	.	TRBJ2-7	TGCGCCAGCAGCTTGGGGGGACAGGGTCTAGACGAGCAGTACTTC	CASSLGGQGLDEQYF
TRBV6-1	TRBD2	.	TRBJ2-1	TGTGCCAGCAGATTGGGGGGGGGTTCTGAGCAGTTCTTC	CASRLGGGSEQFF
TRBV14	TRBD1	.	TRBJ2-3	TGTGCCAGCAGCCCCGGACAGGGCCTCCCAGATACGCAGTATTTT	CASSPGQGLPDTQYF
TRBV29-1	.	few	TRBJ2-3	TGCAGCGTCCTCACAGATACGCAGTATTTT	CSVLTDTQYF
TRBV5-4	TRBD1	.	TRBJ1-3	TGTGCCAGCAGCTTGGAACGTAAAGCGACAGGGGGATCCGGAAACACCATATATTTT	CASSLERKATGGSGNTIYF
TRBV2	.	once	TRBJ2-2	TGTGCCAGCAGTACAGGACGTCCGGGCACCGGGGAGCTGTTTTTT	CASSTGRPGTGELFF
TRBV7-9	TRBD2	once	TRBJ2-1	TGTGCCAGCTCGAGACTAGCGGTTCTAAATGAGCAGTTCTTC	CASSRLAVLNEQFF
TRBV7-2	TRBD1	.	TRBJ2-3	TGTGCCAGCAGCCCCGACTTACAGGGGGCAGCAGATACGCAGTATTTT	CASSPDLQGAADTQYF
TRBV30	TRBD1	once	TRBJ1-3	TGTGCCTGGAGGCCTAAAACGGGACAGCCTCACTCTGGAAACACCATATATTTT	CAWRPKTGQPHSGNTIYF
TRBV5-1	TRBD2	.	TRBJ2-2	TGCGCCAGCAGCCCAGGGCTAGCGGCGAACACCGGGGAGCTGTTTTTT	CASSPGLAANTGELFF
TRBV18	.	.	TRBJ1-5	TGTGCCAGCTCACCAATCCAGTCAGATCAGCCCCAGCATTTT	CASSPIQSDQPQHF
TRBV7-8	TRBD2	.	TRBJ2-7	TGTGCCAGCAGCTCGAGACTAGCGGAATCCTACGAGCAGTACTTC	CASSSRLAESYEQYF
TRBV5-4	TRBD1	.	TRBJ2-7	TGTGCCAGCAGGTCCGACAGGGGGCGAGGGTCCTACGAGCAGTACTTC	CASRSDRGRGSYEQYF
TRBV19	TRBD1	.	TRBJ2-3	TGTGCCAGTAGTGGGGGACAGGGGTCAGGTACGCAGTATTTT	CASSGGQGSGTQYF
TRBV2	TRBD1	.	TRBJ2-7	TGTGCCAGCAGTGAGGGACAGGGCGCAGACGAGCAGTACTTC	CASSEGQGADEQYF
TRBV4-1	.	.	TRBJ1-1	TGCGCCAGCAGCCCCTCCCCCGGGGGGACTGAAGCTTTCTTT	CASSPSPGGTEAFF
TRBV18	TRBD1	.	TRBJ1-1	TGTGCCAGCTCACGGGACAGGGGAAACACTGAAGCTTTCTTT	CASSRDRGNTEAFF
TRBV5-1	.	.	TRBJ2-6	TGCGCCAGCAGCTTGTCGGGCTCTGGGGCCAACGTCCTGACTTTC	CASSLSGSGANVLTF
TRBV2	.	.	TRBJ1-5	TGTGCCAGCAGGGCTCCGGGGGGGACGGGCAATCAGCCCCAGCATTTT	CASRAPGGTGNQPQHF
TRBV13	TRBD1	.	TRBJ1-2	TGTGCCAGCAGCGAGGGACAGCCTGGGAACTATGGCTACACCTTC	CASSEGQPGNYGYTF
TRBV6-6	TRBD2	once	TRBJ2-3	TGTGCCAGCACCCACCACCCGGGGGGTCCAGATACGCAGTATTTT	CASTHHPGGPDTQYF
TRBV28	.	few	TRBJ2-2	TGTGCCAGCAGTTTAAAGAGGAACGGGGAGCTGTTTTTT	CASSLKRNGELFF
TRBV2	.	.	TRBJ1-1	TGTGCCACCAACGACAGACCAAACACTGAAGCTTTCTTT	CATNDRPNTEAFF
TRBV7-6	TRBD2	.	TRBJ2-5	TGTGCCAGCAGCTTGCGGACTAGCGGCATCCAAGAGACCCAGTACTTC	CASSLRTSGIQETQYF
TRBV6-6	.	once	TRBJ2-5	TGTGCCAGCAGTTACTCGGTGGCCAACCAAGAGACCCAGTACTTC	CASSYSVANQETQYF
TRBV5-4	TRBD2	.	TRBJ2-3	TGTGCCAGCAGCGGGGGTAGCGGGAGCACAGATACGCAGTATTTT	CASSGGSGSTDTQYF
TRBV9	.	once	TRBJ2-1	TGTGCCAGCAGCGTCCGACTAGGGCTTACGAATGAGCAGTTCTTC	CASSVRLGLTNEQFF
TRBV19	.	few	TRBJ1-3	TGTGCCAGTAGAGTAGCCTCTGGAAACACCATATATTTT	CASRVASGNTIYF
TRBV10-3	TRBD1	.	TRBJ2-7	TGTGCCATCAGTGCGGGACAGATTTACGAGCAGTACTTC	CAISAGQIYEQYF
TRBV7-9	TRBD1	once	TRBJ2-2	TGTGCCAGCAGTTCAAACAGGGGGAACACCGGGGAGCTGTTTTTT	CASSSNRGNTGELFF
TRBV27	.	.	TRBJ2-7	TGTGCCAGCAGTTTAAAGGGGAACGAGTACGAGCAGTACTTC	CASSLKGNEYEQYF
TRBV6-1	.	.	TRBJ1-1	TGTGCCAGCAAAGGAGGAGGGTGGTACACTGAAGCTTTCTTT	CASKGGGWYTEAFF